This TCR beta chain emerged from a study of spatial heterogeneity in lung cancer. TCRdb re-called the 5' RACE reads with MiXCR, one entry per CDR3 protein. The sample shows 4,000 to 5,500 distinct CDR3 sequences, under 9.5% of them seen only once. This clonotype is deemed medium-sized. No antigen is known for it. Overall study results and limits: Intratumoral expanded alpha and beta TCR counts were found to track tumor mutation counts. Coverage of tumor T cells was estimated at 7% to 8% for alpha chains and about 13% for beta chains.

Stated time point: sample taken at primary tumor resection. This clonotype was sampled from a female donor with early-stage non-small cell lung cancer. Sequenced here: lung tumor tissue, sampled at surgery.

The CDR3 bases are TGTGCCAGCAAACGAGCCGACACAGATACGCAGTATTTT. Its protein is CASKRADTDTQYF. The chain joins TRBV28 to TRBJ2-3; D is ambiguous. Trimming removed 7 bases at V and 2 bases at J, with 10 bases between. CDR3 length: 13 residues. The germline CDR1 and CDR2 sequences are MDHEN and SYDVKM.